The rows below give T cell receptor beta chains drawn from one sample of a study of T cells after yellow fever vaccination. TCRdb ran MiXCR on the 5' RACE reads and lists one entry per CDR3 protein. The repertoire holds 500,000 to 550,000 distinct CDR3 sequences, with less than 25% as singletons. The sequenced sample was PBMCs, obtained roughly 20 days after the first yellow fever vaccination. The receptor set was obtained from a man between 18 and 29 years old who received the YFV17D yellow fever vaccine. Each CDR3 is given with its conserved first and last residue.

V gene	J gene	CDR3 protein
TRBV20-1	TRBJ1-5	CSARRIQDQPQHF
TRBV6-5	TRBJ2-1	CASSYSTSGLYNEQFF
TRBV20-1	TRBJ1-2	CSASSHGGNYGYTF
TRBV7-9	TRBJ2-1	CASSLVSDREQFF
TRBV9	TRBJ1-5	CASSAQGARNQPQHF
TRBV4-3	TRBJ2-1	CASSQGSNMGGGFYNEQFF
TRBV12-3/TRBV12-4	TRBJ1-2	CASSLRPDYGYTF
TRBV7-8	TRBJ1-5	CASSLLKAPGRDNQPQHF
TRBV10-2	TRBJ2-1	CASSGLAGGRPWFF
TRBV7-2	TRBJ2-3	CASSRSGGIDTDTQYF
TRBV9	TRBJ2-5	CASSASGARGETQYF
TRBV12-3/TRBV12-4	TRBJ2-1	CASSLQLLSAGEQFF
TRBV28	TRBJ2-3	CASSLATSGGRGTDTHYF
TRBV5-1	TRBJ2-3	CASSFRPNTDTQYF
TRBV9	TRBJ1-2	CASSPRTDVYGYTF
TRBV2	TRBJ2-3	CASSVTGGDADTQYF
TRBV5-4	TRBJ2-5	CASSKLPDERETQYF
TRBV19	TRBJ1-2	CASRAEKVGGYTF
TRBV3-1	TRBJ2-3	CASSPPIRLAGTITQYF
TRBV20-1	TRBJ2-2	CSARDVVGATGELFF
TRBV7-2	TRBJ2-3	CASSLGQLADTQYF
TRBV7-2	TRBJ2-3	CASSFRTNTDTQYF
TRBV5-1	TRBJ2-3	CASSQYRGLTDTQYF
TRBV7-2	TRBJ2-7	CASSSPQVPYEQYF
TRBV9	TRBJ2-7	CASSVKDGGKQYF
TRBV7-2	TRBJ1-4	CASSLQVNEKLFF
TRBV28	TRBJ2-5	CASSPTGTSLQETQYF
TRBV13	TRBJ1-6	CASSLSGSNSPLHF
TRBV19	TRBJ1-6	CASSSTGVISPLHF
TRBV18	TRBJ2-5	CASSPSPFQETQYF
TRBV5-1	TRBJ2-5	CASETGNRETQYF
TRBV4-1	TRBJ2-1	CASSQGTLYNEQFF
TRBV28	TRBJ2-3	CASSGSTDTQYF
TRBV12-3/TRBV12-4	TRBJ2-3	CASSLPEHTDTQYF
TRBV5-6	TRBJ1-6	CASSLGIKGNSPLHF
TRBV7-2	TRBJ1-1	CASSLNRGEAFF